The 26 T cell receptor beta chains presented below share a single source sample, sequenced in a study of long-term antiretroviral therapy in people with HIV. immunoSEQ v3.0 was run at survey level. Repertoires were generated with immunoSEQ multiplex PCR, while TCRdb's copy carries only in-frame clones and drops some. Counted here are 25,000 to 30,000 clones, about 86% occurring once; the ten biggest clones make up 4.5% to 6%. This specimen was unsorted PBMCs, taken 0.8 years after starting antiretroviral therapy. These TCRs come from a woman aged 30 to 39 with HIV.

The DNA of the CDR3 is TGTGCCAGCAGCTTGGGCACAGGGTTGGGCAATGAGCAGTTCTTC. It yields the protein CASSLGTGLGNEQFF. V gene TRBV5-6 combines with J gene TRBJ2-1; D perhaps matches TRBD1 (6 bases). The CDR3 consists of 15 residues. The V and J ends lost 0 bases and 6 bases respectively, with 13 bases between them. Germline V CDR1 and CDR2: SGHDT, YYEEEE.

The CDR3 DNA reads TGCGCCAGCAGCTTGACAGGGGCTGGCAATCAGCCCCAGCATTTT. Amino acid sequence: CASSLTGAGNQPQHF. This rearrangement joins TRBV5-1 to TRBJ1-5; 7 nucleotides line up with TRBD1. In germline, CDR1 is SGHRS, CDR2 YFSETQ. The CDR3 totals 15 residues. V gave up 1 base and J gave up 2 bases; unmatched junction bases: 3.

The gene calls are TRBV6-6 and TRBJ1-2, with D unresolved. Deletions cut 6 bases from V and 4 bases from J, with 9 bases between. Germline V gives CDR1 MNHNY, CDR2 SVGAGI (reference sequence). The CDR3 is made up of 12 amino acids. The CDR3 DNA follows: TGTGCCAGCAGGGGTGGTGGCTATGGCTACACCTTC. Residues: CASRGGGYGYTF.

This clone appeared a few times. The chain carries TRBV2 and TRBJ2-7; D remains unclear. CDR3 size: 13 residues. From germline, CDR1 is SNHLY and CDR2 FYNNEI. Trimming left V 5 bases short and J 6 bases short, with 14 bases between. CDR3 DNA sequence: TGTGCCAGCAGTTCCTCCACGGTCCCCGAGCAGTACTTC. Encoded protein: CASSSSTVPEQYF.

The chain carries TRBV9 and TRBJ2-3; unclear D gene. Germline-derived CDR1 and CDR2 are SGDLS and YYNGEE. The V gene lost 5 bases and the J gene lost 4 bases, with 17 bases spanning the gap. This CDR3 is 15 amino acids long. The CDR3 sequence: CASRARISRADTQYF. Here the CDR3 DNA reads TGTGCCAGCAGGGCCCGGATTAGCCGGGCAGATACGCAGTATTTT.

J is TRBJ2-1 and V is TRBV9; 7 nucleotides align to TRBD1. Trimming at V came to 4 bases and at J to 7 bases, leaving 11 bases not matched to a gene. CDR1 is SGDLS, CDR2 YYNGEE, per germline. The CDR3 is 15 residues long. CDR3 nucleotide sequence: TGTGCCAGCAGCCTGACCCAGGGGGTAATGAATGAGCAGTTCTTC. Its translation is CASSLTQGVMNEQFF.

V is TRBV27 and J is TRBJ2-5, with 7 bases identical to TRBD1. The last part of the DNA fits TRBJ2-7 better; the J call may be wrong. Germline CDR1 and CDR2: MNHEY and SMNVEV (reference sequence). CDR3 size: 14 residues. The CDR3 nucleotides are TGTGCCAGCAGACAGACAGGGCTCCACTACGAGCAGTACTTC. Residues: CASRQTGLHYEQYF.

CDR3 sequence reads: CASSIAGYDQPQHF. CDR3 nucleotides: TGTGCCAGTAGTATTGCAGGGTACGATCAGCCCCAGCATTTT. The V gene is TRBV19, the J gene TRBJ1-5, with a weak D call TRBD1 (5 bases). Trimming cost V 3 bases and J 5 bases, with 11 bases left between them. Germline CDR1 reads LNHDA; CDR2 reads SQIVND (reference sequence). The CDR3 spans 14 residues.

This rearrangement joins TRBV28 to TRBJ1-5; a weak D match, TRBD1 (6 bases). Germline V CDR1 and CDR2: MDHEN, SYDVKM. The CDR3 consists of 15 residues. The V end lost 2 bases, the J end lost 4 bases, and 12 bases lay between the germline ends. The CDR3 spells CASSLGAGVNQPQHF. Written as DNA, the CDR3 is TGTGCCAGCAGTTTAGGGGCAGGGGTTAATCAGCCCCAGCATTTT.

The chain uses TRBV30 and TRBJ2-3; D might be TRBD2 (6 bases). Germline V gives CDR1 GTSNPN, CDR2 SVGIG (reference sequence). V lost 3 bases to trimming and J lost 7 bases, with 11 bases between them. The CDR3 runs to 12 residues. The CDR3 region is CAWSPGLNTQYF. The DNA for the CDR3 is TGTGCCTGGAGCCCGGGACTCAATACGCAGTATTTT.

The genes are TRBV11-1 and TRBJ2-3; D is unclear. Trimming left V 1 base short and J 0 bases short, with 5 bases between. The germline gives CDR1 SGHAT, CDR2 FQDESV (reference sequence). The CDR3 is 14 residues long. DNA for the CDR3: TGTGCCAGCAGCTTAGTCCGAAGCACAGATACGCAGTATTTT. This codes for CASSLVRSTDTQYF.

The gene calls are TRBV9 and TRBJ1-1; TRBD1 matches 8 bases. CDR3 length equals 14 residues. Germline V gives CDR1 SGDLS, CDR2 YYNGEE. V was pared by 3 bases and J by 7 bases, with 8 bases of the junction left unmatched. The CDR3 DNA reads TGTGCCAGCAGCGCGACAGGGGTAAAAAGTGAAGCTTTCTTT. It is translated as CASSATGVKSEAFF.

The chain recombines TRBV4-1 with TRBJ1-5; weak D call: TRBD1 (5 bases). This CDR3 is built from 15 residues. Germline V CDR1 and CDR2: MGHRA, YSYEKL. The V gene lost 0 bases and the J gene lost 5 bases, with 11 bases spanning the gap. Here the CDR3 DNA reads TGCGCCAGCAGCCAAGATCTTCCAGGGTATCAGCCCCAGCATTTT. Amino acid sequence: CASSQDLPGYQPQHF.

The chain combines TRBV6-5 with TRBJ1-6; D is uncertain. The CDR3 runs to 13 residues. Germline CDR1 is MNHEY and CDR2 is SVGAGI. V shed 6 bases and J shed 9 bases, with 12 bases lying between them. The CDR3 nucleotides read TGTGCCAGCAGACCAGTAGGAGGTTCACCCCTCCACTTT. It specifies CASRPVGGSPLHF.

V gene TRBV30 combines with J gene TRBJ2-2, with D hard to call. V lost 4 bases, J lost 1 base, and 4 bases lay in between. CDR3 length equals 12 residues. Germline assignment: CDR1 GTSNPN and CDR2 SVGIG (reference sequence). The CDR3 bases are TGTGCCTGGACAGGGAACACCGGGGAGCTGTTTTTT. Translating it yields CAWTGNTGELFF.

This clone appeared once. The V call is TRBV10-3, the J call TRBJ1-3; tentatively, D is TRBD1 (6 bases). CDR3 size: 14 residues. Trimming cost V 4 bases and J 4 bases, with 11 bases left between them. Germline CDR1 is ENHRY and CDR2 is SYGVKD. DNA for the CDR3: TGTGCCATCAGTGTAGGGGGGCAGGGAAACACCATATATTTT. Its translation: CAISVGGQGNTIYF.

The CDR3 loop reads CASSGKGDTDTQYF. As DNA, the CDR3 is TGCGCCAGCAGTGGGAAGGGAGACACAGATACGCAGTATTTT. The chain has TRBV5-1 and TRBJ2-3; tentative D call: TRBD2 (5 bases). The V end lost 5 bases, the J end lost 2 bases, and 12 bases lay between the germline ends. This CDR3 has 14 residues. CDR1 SGHRS and CDR2 YFSETQ come from the germline V gene.

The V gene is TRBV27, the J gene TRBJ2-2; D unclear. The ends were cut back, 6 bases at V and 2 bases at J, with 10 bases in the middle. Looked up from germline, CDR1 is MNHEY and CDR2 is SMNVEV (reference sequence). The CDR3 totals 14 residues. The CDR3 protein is CASRPGINTGELFF. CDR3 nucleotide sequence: TGTGCCAGCAGGCCGGGCATCAACACCGGGGAGCTGTTTTTT.

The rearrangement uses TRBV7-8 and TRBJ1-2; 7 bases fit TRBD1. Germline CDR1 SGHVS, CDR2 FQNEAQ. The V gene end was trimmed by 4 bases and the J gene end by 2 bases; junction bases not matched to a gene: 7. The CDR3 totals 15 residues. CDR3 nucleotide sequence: TGTGCCAGCAGCTCCCGACAGGGACCCAACTATGGCTACACCTTC. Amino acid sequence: CASSSRQGPNYGYTF.

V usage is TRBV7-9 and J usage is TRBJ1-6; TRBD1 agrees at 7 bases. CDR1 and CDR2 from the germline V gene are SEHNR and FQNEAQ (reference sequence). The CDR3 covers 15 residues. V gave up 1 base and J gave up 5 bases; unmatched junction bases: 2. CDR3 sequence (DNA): TGTGCCAGCAGCTTAGTGACAGGGAATAATTCACCCCTCCACTTT. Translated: CASSLVTGNNSPLHF.

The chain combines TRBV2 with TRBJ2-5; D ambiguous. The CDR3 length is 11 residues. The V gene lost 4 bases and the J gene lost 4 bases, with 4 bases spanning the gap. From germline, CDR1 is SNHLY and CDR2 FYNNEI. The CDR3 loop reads CASSGLETQYF. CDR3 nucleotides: TGTGCCAGCAGTGGGTTAGAGACCCAGTACTTC. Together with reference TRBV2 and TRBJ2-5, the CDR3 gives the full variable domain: EPEVTQTPSHQVTQMGQEVILRCVPISNHLYFYWYRQILGQKVEFLVSFYNNEISEKSEIFDDQFSVERPDGSNFTLKIRSTKLEDSAMYFCASSGLETQYFGPGTRLLVL.

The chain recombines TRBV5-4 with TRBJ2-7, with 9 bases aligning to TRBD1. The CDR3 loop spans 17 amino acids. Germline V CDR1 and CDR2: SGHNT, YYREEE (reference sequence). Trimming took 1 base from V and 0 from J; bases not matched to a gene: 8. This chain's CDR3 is CASSLSHRGPRSYEQYV. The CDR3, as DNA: TGTGCCAGCAGCTTGTCACACAGGGGGCCCCGCTCCTACGAGCAGTACGTC.

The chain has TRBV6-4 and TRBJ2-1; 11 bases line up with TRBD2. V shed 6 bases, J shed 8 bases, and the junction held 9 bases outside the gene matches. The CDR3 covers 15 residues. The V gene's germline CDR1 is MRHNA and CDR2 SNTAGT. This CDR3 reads CASRPGTSGGDEQFF. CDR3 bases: TGTGCCAGCAGACCGGGGACTAGCGGAGGGGATGAGCAGTTCTTC.

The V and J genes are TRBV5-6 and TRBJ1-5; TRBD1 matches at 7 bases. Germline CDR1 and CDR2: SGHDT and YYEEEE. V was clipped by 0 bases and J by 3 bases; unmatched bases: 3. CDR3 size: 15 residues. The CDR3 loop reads CASSLADRDNQPQHF. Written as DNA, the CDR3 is TGTGCCAGCAGCTTGGCCGACAGGGACAATCAGCCCCAGCATTTT.

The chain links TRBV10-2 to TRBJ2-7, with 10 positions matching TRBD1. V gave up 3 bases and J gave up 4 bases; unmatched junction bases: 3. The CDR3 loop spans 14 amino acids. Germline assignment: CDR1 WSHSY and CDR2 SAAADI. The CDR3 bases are TGCGCCAGCAGTGAAGGGACAGGGGATTACGAGCAGTACGTC. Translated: CASSEGTGDYEQYV.

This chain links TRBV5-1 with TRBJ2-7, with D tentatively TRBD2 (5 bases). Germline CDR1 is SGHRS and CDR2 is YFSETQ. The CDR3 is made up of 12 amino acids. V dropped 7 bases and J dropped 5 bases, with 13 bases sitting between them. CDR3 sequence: CASAPGTHEQYF. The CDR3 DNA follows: TGCGCCAGCGCTCCGGGAACCCACGAGCAGTACTTC.